The rows below give T cell receptor beta chains drawn from one sample of a study of post-analysis software for immune sequencing data. TCRdb redid the calling of the PCR reads with MiXCR, one entry per CDR3 protein. The repertoire includes about half a million distinct CDR3 sequences, 45% of them detected once, and about 12% sits in the top ten. The sequenced sample consisted of blood. Receptors originate from a girl aged 10 to 17 with multiple sclerosis. Both conserved end residues are part of each CDR3. Each record gives: D gene, V gene, J gene, clone size, CDR3 DNA, CDR3 protein. The D gene is left open where the match is weak. Where a row states a size, it is once, few, many or the class of an expanded clone; other rows omit it.

.	TRBV2	TRBJ2-2	few	TGTGCCAGCAGTGAAGCTGGGGATCCCGGGGAGCTGTTTTTT	CASSEAGDPGELFF
.	TRBV20-1	TRBJ2-2	.	TGCAGTGCTAATCAGGGGTCCGGGGAGCTGTTTTTT	CSANQGSGELFF
TRBD2	TRBV27	TRBJ2-1	.	TGTGCCAGCAGTTTATACGGGAGGCTCGACAATGAGCAGTTCTTC	CASSLYGRLDNEQFF
TRBD2	TRBV29-1	TRBJ2-1	.	TGCAGCGCCGACTCTCTAGCGGGAGGACACAATGGGCAGTTCTTC	CSADSLAGGHNGQFF
.	TRBV20-1	TRBJ1-1	few	TGCAGTGCTAGAGAGTTAAACAGGCGGACGGGGGCTTTCTTT	CSARELNRRTGAFF
.	TRBV12-3/TRBV12-4	TRBJ1-5	.	TGTGCCAGCACCTTTGGTGGAGTTGGCAATCAGCCCCAGCATTTT	CASTFGGVGNQPQHF
.	TRBV3-1	TRBJ2-7	.	TGTGCCAGCAGCCAAGTTAGAAGCGAGCAGTACTTC	CASSQVRSEQYF
TRBD2	TRBV7-9	TRBJ2-5	.	TGTGCCAGCAGCCCATCGACTAGCCCCTACAATGAGCAGTACTTC	CASSPSTSPYNEQYF
.	TRBV7-3	TRBJ2-1	.	TGTGCCAGCAGCGGCGAGAGGTACAATGAGCAGTTCTTC	CASSGERYNEQFF
TRBD2	TRBV6-2/TRBV6-3	TRBJ2-1	.	TGTGCCAGCAGTTACCCACTAGCGGGAGTAGACAATGAGCAGTTCTTC	CASSYPLAGVDNEQFF
.	TRBV4-3	TRBJ2-1	.	TGCGCCAGCAGCCAAGGGAAGTATTCCTACAATGAGCAGTTCTTC	CASSQGKYSYNEQFF
.	TRBV12-3/TRBV12-4	TRBJ2-5	.	TGTGCCAGCTTAGGGGGGTACCAAGAGACCCAGTACTTC	CASLGGYQETQYF
.	TRBV15	TRBJ2-7	few	TGTGCCACCAGCAGAGATCCGGGGAGCTCCTACGAGCAGTACTTC	CATSRDPGSSYEQYF
TRBD2	TRBV6-5	TRBJ2-3	.	TGTGCCAGCAGCAGGACTAGTACGTTCACAGATACGCAGTATTTT	CASSRTSTFTDTQYF
TRBD2	TRBV20-1	TRBJ2-1	few	TGCAGTGCTAGAGATACGGCGACGGGAGGGGTTGAGCAGTTCTTC	CSARDTATGGVEQFF
.	TRBV12-3/TRBV12-4	TRBJ2-5	.	TGTGCCAGCACCTCGGGACCCAAGGAGACCCAGTACTTC	CASTSGPKETQYF
.	TRBV28	TRBJ2-7	.	TGTGCCACCCACACAGGGAGTTTCTACGAGCAGTACTTC	CATHTGSFYEQYF
.	TRBV25-1	TRBJ2-7	few	TGTGCCAGCAGTAGGACCGTACAGTACTTC	CASSRTVQYF
.	TRBV20-1	TRBJ2-1	few	TGCAGTGCTAGTGGAGGGAGGACCTACAATGAGCAGTTCTTC	CSASGGRTYNEQFF
.	TRBV12-3/TRBV12-4	TRBJ2-5	few	TGTGCCAGCAGTTTTCAGGGGTTCGGCCAAGAGACCCAGTACTTC	CASSFQGFGQETQYF
.	TRBV20-1	TRBJ2-1	.	TGCAGTGCTAGAGATAGAGCTAGCGACGGTGAGCAGTTCTTC	CSARDRASDGEQFF
TRBD1	TRBV2	TRBJ2-5	.	TGTGCCAGCAGTGTACGACAGGGTAGAAGAGAGACCCAGTACTTC	CASSVRQGRRETQYF
.	TRBV28	TRBJ2-7	.	TGTGCCAGCAGTGCAACGGGACGGATGTACGAGCAGTACTTC	CASSATGRMYEQYF
.	TRBV7-2	TRBJ2-7	few	TGTGCCAGCAGCTCCCCAGGGGTAGTTCCCCACGAGCAGTACTTC	CASSSPGVVPHEQYF
.	TRBV5-1	TRBJ2-5	.	TGCGCCAGCAGCTTGGCGGTGGCGCTACAGATCGAGACCCAGTACTTC	CASSLAVALQIETQYF
.	TRBV3-1	TRBJ2-7	.	TGTGCCAGCAGCCAAGTCAACCACGAGCAGTACTTC	CASSQVNHEQYF
TRBD1	TRBV20-1	TRBJ1-2	.	TGCAGTGCTAGAGGGTCGGGACAGGTTTCCTATGGCTACACCTTC	CSARGSGQVSYGYTF
.	TRBV6-5	TRBJ1-1	.	TGTGCCAGCAGTTCCGCCCAGGGTGCGAACACTGAAGCTTTCTTT	CASSSAQGANTEAFF
.	TRBV24-1	TRBJ1-1	once	TGTGCCACCAGTGATTTGGGAACTGAAGCTTTCTTT	CATSDLGTEAFF
TRBD2	TRBV4-2	TRBJ2-3	.	TGTGCCAGCAGCCTCAGTACTAGCGGGAGGGCCGATCGCACAGATACGCAGTATTTT	CASSLSTSGRADRTDTQYF
.	TRBV11-2	TRBJ2-3	.	TGTGCCAGCAGCTTAGGTGGCTCCCCAGATACGCAGTATTTT	CASSLGGSPDTQYF
.	TRBV12-3/TRBV12-4	TRBJ2-3	.	TGTGCCAGCAGTTCGCCACTTGCTGGCAACCCCTTAGATACGCAGTATTTT	CASSSPLAGNPLDTQYF
.	TRBV7-2	TRBJ1-2	few	TGTGCCAGCAGCTCCACGGGACCTATTAACTATGGCTACACCTTC	CASSSTGPINYGYTF
.	TRBV20-1	TRBJ2-5	.	TGCAGTGCTAGCGGGAGGGGGCGAGAGACCCAGTACTTC	CSASGRGRETQYF
TRBD1	TRBV7-2	TRBJ2-7	.	TGTGCCAGCAGCTTAGCCTTACAGGGGGAGCAGTACTTC	CASSLALQGEQYF
TRBD2	TRBV27	TRBJ2-1	.	TGTGCCAGCAGTAGGGAGGGGCGGAATGAGCAGTTCTTC	CASSREGRNEQFF
.	TRBV5-1	TRBJ2-3	few	TGCGCCAGCAGCGAGGACCTCACAGATACGCAGTATTTT	CASSEDLTDTQYF
.	TRBV11-2	TRBJ2-7	.	TGTGCCAGCAGGAAATCCACAGGTCCCTACGAGCAGTACTTC	CASRKSTGPYEQYF
TRBD1	TRBV29-1	TRBJ2-7	.	TGCAGCGCCCAACAGGGGGCGTTTCGCGGGCAGTACTTC	CSAQQGAFRGQYF
TRBD1	TRBV29-1	TRBJ2-1	.	TGCAGCGTTGAAGTGATGGACAGGGGGGCCAATGAGCAGTTCTTC	CSVEVMDRGANEQFF
.	TRBV7-6	TRBJ2-7	.	TGTGCCAGCAGCCCAATACACGGGGCCTACGAGCAGTACTTC	CASSPIHGAYEQYF
.	TRBV29-1	TRBJ2-1	.	TGCAGCGTTGAAGCGGGCAGATACTACAATGAGCAGTTCTTC	CSVEAGRYYNEQFF
.	TRBV7-6	TRBJ2-7	once	TGTGCCAGCAGCTCGGTGGGGTGGGGGTACAATGAGCAGTACTTC	CASSSVGWGYNEQYF
.	TRBV12-3/TRBV12-4	TRBJ2-5	.	TGTGCCAGCAGTTCCGACGTCCAAGAGACCCAGTACTTC	CASSSDVQETQYF
.	TRBV28	TRBJ2-7	few	TGTGCCAGCAGTTTTCGGACCTTCTACGAGCAGTACTTC	CASSFRTFYEQYF
TRBD2	TRBV20-1	TRBJ2-7	few	TGCAGTGCAACACTAGCGGGAGTCGACGAGCAGTACTTC	CSATLAGVDEQYF
TRBD1	TRBV9	TRBJ2-7	.	TGTACCAGCAGCGCGGGACAGGGGTTGAACGAGCAGTACTTC	CTSSAGQGLNEQYF
.	TRBV20-1	TRBJ2-3	.	TGCAGTGCTAGCCGACCGAAAACTACCACAGATACGCAGTATTTT	CSASRPKTTTDTQYF
TRBD2	TRBV19	TRBJ2-7	.	TGTGCCACCCAAACGGGGGGGACCTACGAGCAGTACTTC	CATQTGGTYEQYF
TRBD2	TRBV5-1	TRBJ2-1	few	TGCGCCAGCAGCGCAGTGCTTGGGACTAGCCATGAGCAGTTCTTC	CASSAVLGTSHEQFF